A single sample is the source of the 23 T cell receptor beta chains below, sequenced in a study of long-term antiretroviral therapy in people with HIV. The run of the v3.0 immunoSEQ assay was at survey level. Using immunoSEQ multiplex PCR, the repertoire was profiled, and TCRdb retains in-frame clones only, with some absent. The sample has under 25,000 clones, approximately 80% seen once. This material consisted of unsorted PBMCs, taken 0.5 years before starting antiretroviral therapy. All receptors come from a man aged 18 to 30 with HIV.

In nucleotides, the CDR3 is TGTGCCAGCAGCCCCGCGACAGGGGAGATCTATGGCTACACCTTC. It is translated as CASSPATGEIYGYTF. The V and J genes are TRBV11-2 and TRBJ1-2; 8 bases line up with TRBD1. The length of the CDR3 is 15 residues. The ends lost 5 bases at V and 4 bases at J; junction bases unmatched: 9. Germline-derived CDR1 and CDR2 are SGHAT and FQNNGV.

The genes are TRBV11-2 and TRBJ1-1, with D possibly being TRBD1 (6 bases). Germline V CDR1 and CDR2: SGHAT, FQNNGV. This CDR3 contains 14 residues. Trimming removed 0 bases at V and 7 bases at J, with 12 bases between. The CDR3 DNA follows: TGTGCCAGCAGCTTAGATTGGGGGCCTGATGAAGCTTTCTTT. Its translation: CASSLDWGPDEAFF.

This chain connects TRBV7-8 to TRBJ2-3; D may be TRBD1 (5 bases). This CDR3 spans 19 amino acids. Germline V gene sequence: CDR1 SGHVS, CDR2 FQNEAQ. Trimming removed 6 bases from V and 7 bases from J, with 32 bases in between. The CDR3 region is CASRRQGRASFGADNTQYF. DNA for the CDR3: TGTGCCAGCAGGAGGCAAGGCCGGGCCAGTTTTGGGGCCGATAATACGCAGTATTTT.

This clone was found a few times. The chain carries TRBV11-2 and TRBJ2-7, with a tentative D call TRBD2 (6 bases). CDR3 length: 13 residues. Trimming took off 5 bases at V and 3 bases at J, with 11 bases between the two ends. Germline CDR1 is SGHAT and CDR2 is FQNNGV. CDR3 coding DNA: TGTGCCAGCAGCGCGGGACCGGGCTACGAGCAGTACTTC. Amino acids: CASSAGPGYEQYF.

V gene TRBV4-1 combines with J gene TRBJ2-1; possibly TRBD2 for D (5 bases). The CDR3 loop spans 16 amino acids. Germline V lookup: CDR1 MGHRA, CDR2 YSYEKL. V was trimmed by 0 bases and J by 0 bases, leaving 9 bases between them. For the CDR3, the DNA is TGCGCCAGCAGCCAAGAGATCCGGGACTCCTACAATGAGCAGTTCTTC. It codes for CASSQEIRDSYNEQFF.

The chain is built from TRBV28 and TRBJ1-3, with a possible D match to TRBD1 (5 bases). The CDR3 is 15 residues long. The V end lost 4 bases, the J end lost 4 bases, and 14 bases lay between the germline ends. Germline values: CDR1 MDHEN, CDR2 SYDVKM. In DNA form, the CDR3 reads TGTGCCAGCAGTTCCTCGACAGAATACGGAAACACCATATATTTT. It yields the protein CASSSSTEYGNTIYF.

V gene TRBV4-2 combines with J gene TRBJ2-1, with D possibly being TRBD1 (6 bases). Per the germline V gene, CDR1 is LGHNA and CDR2 is YNFKEQ. There are 17 residues in the CDR3. V lost 3 bases and J lost 5, with 20 bases in between. The CDR3 loop reads CASSQADRLLRDNEQFF. The CDR3 DNA reads as TGTGCCAGCAGCCAGGCTGACAGGCTCCTTAGGGACAATGAGCAGTTCTTC.

For this clone: The identical CDR3 is also encoded by other nucleotide sequences in the sample. The CDR3: CASSPGQGVTGELFF. The CDR3, as DNA: TGCGCCAGCAGCCCAGGACAGGGCGTCACCGGGGAGCTGTTTTTT. The chain combines TRBV5-1 with TRBJ2-2, with TRBD1 matching over 8 bases. CDR3 length: 15 residues. Germline-derived CDR1 and CDR2 are SGHRS and YFSETQ. V dropped 4 bases and J dropped 4; count of bases not matched to a gene: 6.

J is TRBJ1-1 and V is TRBV14; 9 positions match TRBD1. The germline V gene encodes CDR1 SGHDN and CDR2 FVKESK. The CDR3 is made up of 21 amino acids. The V gene end was trimmed by 5 bases and the J gene end by 1 base; junction bases not matched to a gene: 23. The CDR3: CASSSEPGQGPIYYSNTEAFF. The CDR3 nucleotides are TGTGCCAGCAGCTCCGAACCGGGACAGGGCCCTATCTATTACTCGAACACTGAAGCTTTCTTT. Together with reference TRBV14 and TRBJ1-1, the CDR3 gives the full variable domain: EAGVTQFPSHSVIEKGQTVTLRCDPISGHDNLYWYRRVMGKEIKFLLHFVKESKQDESGMPNNRFLAERTGGTYSTLKVQPAELEDSGVYFCASSSEPGQGPIYYSNTEAFFGQGTRLTVV.

The chain is built from TRBV7-9 and TRBJ2-7, with 9 nucleotides matching TRBD1. This CDR3 has 16 amino acids. The V segment lost 1 base and the J segment 2 bases; nucleotides outside the gene matches: 6. Germline CDR1 is SEHNR and CDR2 is FQNEAQ (reference sequence). CDR3 DNA sequence: TGTGCCAGCAGCTTAGTGGGGACAGGGACAACCTACGAGCAGTACTTC. Its translation: CASSLVGTGTTYEQYF.

This sequence joins TRBV4-1 and TRBJ2-7, with 13 bases matching TRBD2. The trim removed 1 base at V and 4 bases at J, leaving 13 bases unmatched. The CDR3 consists of 19 residues. CDR1 is MGHRA, CDR2 YSYEKL, per germline. CDR3 in DNA: TGCGCCAGCAGCCAAGCGCTGGGTACTAGCGGGAGGGCCGGTTACGAGCAGTACTTC. Translating it yields CASSQALGTSGRAGYEQYF.

The chain links TRBV12-5 to TRBJ2-2; the D gene could be TRBD1 or TRBD2 (6 bases each). The CDR3 extends over 15 amino acids. Germline V gives CDR1 LGHNT, CDR2 FRNRAP. Between the trimmed V and J ends, which lost 5 bases and 6 bases, there was a span of 16 bases. The CDR3 here is CASGPPEGVPGELFF. CDR3 sequence (DNA): TGTGCTAGTGGTCCCCCGGAGGGGGTCCCCGGGGAGCTGTTTTTT.

The chain employs TRBV19 and TRBJ2-3, with D possibly called TRBD1 or TRBD2 (5 bases each). The CDR3 totals 10 residues. Per germline, CDR1 LNHDA and CDR2 SQIVND (reference sequence). Trimming removed 8 bases from V and 6 bases from J, with 6 bases in between. CDR3 in amino acids: CASEGDTQYF. The CDR3 nucleotides read TGTGCCAGTGAGGGGGATACGCAGTATTTT. The full variable domain, its missing parts supplied by reference TRBV19 and TRBJ2-3, is DGGITQSPKYLFRKEGQNVTLSCEQNLNHDAMYWYRQDPGQGLRLIYYSQIVNDFQKGDIAEGYSVSREKKESFPLTVTSAQKNPTAFYLCASEGDTQYFGPGTRLTVL.

The chain is built from TRBV10-3 and TRBJ1-1; 10 bases are a match to TRBD1. V lost 6 bases, J lost 3 bases, and 7 bases stayed unmatched. Germline V lookup: CDR1 ENHRY, CDR2 SYGVKD. The CDR3 has 15 residues. The CDR3 region is CAIRLRQGADTEAFF. CDR3 sequence (DNA): TGTGCCATCAGACTGAGACAGGGGGCTGACACTGAAGCTTTCTTT.

The rearrangement joins TRBV7-3 to TRBJ2-3; perhaps TRBD2 as D (5 bases). The germline V gene encodes CDR1 SGHTA and CDR2 FQGTGA. The CDR3 totals 16 residues. The ends were cut back, 0 bases at V and 3 bases at J, with 13 bases in the middle. The CDR3 DNA reads TGTGCCAGCAGCTTAACGGCGGGCGGGTCGACAGATACGCAGTATTTT. Encoded protein: CASSLTAGGSTDTQYF.

The J gene is TRBJ2-7, the V gene TRBV4-3; possibly TRBD1 for D (5 bases). The CDR3 loop spans 14 amino acids. The V end lost 0 bases, the J end lost 4 bases, and 10 bases lay between the germline ends. Germline assignment: CDR1 LGHNA and CDR2 YSLEER. The CDR3 sequence: CASSQDRARYEQYF. In nucleotides, the CDR3 is TGCGCCAGCAGCCAAGACAGGGCAAGGTACGAGCAGTACTTC.

The rearrangement joins TRBV27 to TRBJ2-2, with 7 positions matching TRBD2. The germline V gene has CDR1 MNHEY and CDR2 SMNVEV (reference sequence). V shed 3 bases, J shed 4 bases, and the junction held 11 bases outside the gene matches. This CDR3 is 17 amino acids long. The CDR3 reads CASSFYPGGGSTGELFF. Here the CDR3 DNA reads TGTGCCAGCAGTTTCTACCCGGGGGGTGGCAGCACCGGGGAGCTGTTTTTT.

V is TRBV6-5 and J is TRBJ2-3; possibly TRBD1 for D (5 bases). V was trimmed by 0 bases and J by 6 bases, leaving 10 bases between them. The germline CDR1 and CDR2 sequences are MNHEY and SVGAGI. CDR3 length: 14 amino acids. Here the CDR3 reads CASSYSIPGDTQYF. In DNA form, the CDR3 reads TGTGCCAGCAGTTACTCGATTCCAGGGGATACGCAGTATTTT.

The chain recombines TRBV29-1 with TRBJ2-1; the D is unclear. Trimming shortened V by 4 bases and J by 5 bases, and 9 bases separated the two germline ends. Germline assignment: CDR1 SQVTM and CDR2 ANQGSEA. The CDR3 contains 12 residues. CDR3 nucleotide sequence: TGCAGCGTTGGAAGCGTTCACAATGAGCAGTTCTTC. Its protein product is CSVGSVHNEQFF.

In this sample, this clone is medium-sized. The chain employs TRBV6-5 and TRBJ1-1; D remains unclear. V was shortened by 6 bases and J by 7 bases, with 12 bases between the two germline ends. Germline V gene lookup returns CDR1 MNHEY and CDR2 SVGAGI. This CDR3 is 12 amino acids long. CDR3 region: CASSNYPYEAFF. The CDR3 nucleotides read TGTGCCAGCAGCAACTATCCGTATGAAGCTTTCTTT.

This chain connects TRBV6-5 to TRBJ1-2, with TRBD1 matching over 7 bases. The CDR3 sequence is 14 residues long. J was trimmed by 3 bases and V by 6 bases; bases with no gene match: 7. Germline-derived CDR1 and CDR2 are MNHEY and SVGAGI. CDR3 residues: CASSRQGGDYGYTF. The CDR3 nucleotides are TGTGCCAGCAGCCGACAGGGCGGGGACTATGGCTACACCTTC.

This chain connects TRBV10-3 to TRBJ1-1, with D possibly being TRBD1 (6 bases). The CDR3 runs to 11 residues. V gave up 6 bases and J gave up 5 bases, with 7 bases separating them. Germline assignment: CDR1 ENHRY and CDR2 SYGVKD. The CDR3 is CAIRGGTEAFF. The CDR3, as DNA: TGTGCCATCAGAGGGGGTACTGAAGCTTTCTTT.

The chain carries TRBV27 and TRBJ1-2, with a weak D call TRBD1 (5 bases). This CDR3 has 16 amino acids. Deletions cut 0 bases from V and 1 base from J, with 12 bases between. Germline V gene sequence: CDR1 MNHEY, CDR2 SMNVEV (reference sequence). The CDR3 DNA reads TGTGCCAGCAGTTTATCGGGGGAATCCTTTAACTATGGCTACACCTTC. Encoded protein: CASSLSGESFNYGYTF.